This is a list of T cell receptor beta chains from one sample in a study of long-term antiretroviral therapy in people with HIV. Clones were read by immunoSEQ multiplex PCR, and TCRdb kept only the in-frame ones, dropping some. The sample shows more than 5,500 clones, 70% to 85% of them seen only once. The sample here was unsorted PBMCs, taken 1.1 years after starting antiretroviral therapy. The receptors originated from a man aged 35 to 55 with HIV. Each CDR3 is given without its conserved first and last residue. D genes are given only for firm matches.

cdr3_length d_call j_call v_call cdr3_aa
13 - TRBJ2-2 TRBV5-1 ASSFMSYGTGELF
11 - TRBJ2-2 TRBV28 ASSPPVTGELF
13 TRBD1 TRBJ2-7 TRBV7-8 ASSLGTGQGSSQY
12 TRBD1 TRBJ2-2 TRBV11-2 ASSLGQGTGELF
10 TRBD1 TRBJ2-7 TRBV2 ASIGQAYEQY
11 - TRBJ2-1 TRBV29-1 SVELASHNEQF
14 - TRBJ1-5 TRBV10-3 AISESGGTQGQPQH
8 - TRBJ2-2 TRBV29-1 SGYNGELF
11 - TRBJ1-2 TRBV14 ASSQGANYGYT
13 TRBD1 TRBJ1-2 TRBV13 ASSVQGGPNYGYT
12 - TRBJ2-1 TRBV7-9 ASSFLTDYNEQF
12 - TRBJ1-2 TRBV9 ASSGGQGGRGYT
12 TRBD1 TRBJ2-7 TRBV18 ASSPGQLPDEQY
13 - TRBJ1-1 TRBV5-1 ASSLERRLNTEAF